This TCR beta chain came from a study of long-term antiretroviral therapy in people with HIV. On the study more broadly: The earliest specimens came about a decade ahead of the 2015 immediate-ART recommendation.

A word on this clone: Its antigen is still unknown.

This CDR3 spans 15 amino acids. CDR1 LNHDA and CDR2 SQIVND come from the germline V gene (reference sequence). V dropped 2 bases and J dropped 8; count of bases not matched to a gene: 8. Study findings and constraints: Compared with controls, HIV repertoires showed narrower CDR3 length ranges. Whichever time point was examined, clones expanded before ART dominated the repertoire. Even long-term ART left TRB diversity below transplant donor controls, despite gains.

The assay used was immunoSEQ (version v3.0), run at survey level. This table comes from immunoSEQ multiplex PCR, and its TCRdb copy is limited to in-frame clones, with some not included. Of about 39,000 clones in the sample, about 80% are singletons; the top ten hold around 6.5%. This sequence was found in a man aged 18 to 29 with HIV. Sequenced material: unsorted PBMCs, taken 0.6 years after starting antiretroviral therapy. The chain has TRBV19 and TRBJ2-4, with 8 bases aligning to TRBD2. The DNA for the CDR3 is TGTGCCAGTAGTATACGAGCGGGAGATAGGTACATTCAGTACTTC. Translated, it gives CASSIRAGDRYIQYF.